A single sample gave rise to the 5 T cell receptor beta chains below, sequenced in a study of blood T cell repertoires in COVID-19 (dated by TCRdb to the early 2020s). Receptors were amplified or captured by the immunoSEQ multiplex PCR assay. In its TCRdb copy, this immuneACCESS table keeps in-frame sequences only and misses some clones. Where compared with another copy, unresolved V genes explain less than half of these, and the others have no known cause. The sample table lists about 440,000 clones, less than 95% of them with a count of one. The leading ten clones occupy 0.6% to 0.7% of the sample. The sequenced sample was PBMCs or T cells enriched from blood (not recorded which). The receptors stem from a man younger than 35 who had recovered from COVID-19.

The chain has TRBV4-1 and TRBJ1-1; 7 bases map to TRBD1. The CDR3 has 15 residues. CDR1 and CDR2 from the germline V gene are MGHRA and YSYEKL. V shed 6 bases and J 11 bases; nucleotides not matched to a gene: 18. CDR3 in DNA: TGCGCCAGCAGGCCGACAGGGAGTGGCATTTTGTCGGCTTTCTTT. It yields the protein CASRPTGSGILSAFF.

The chain has TRBV10-3 and TRBJ1-5; D is possibly TRBD1 (6 bases). The CDR3 spans 13 residues. Germline loops: CDR1 ENHRY, CDR2 SYGVKD. The V gene lost 4 bases and the J gene lost 2 bases, with 6 bases spanning the gap. The CDR3 region is CAISGQGNQPQHF. Written as DNA, the CDR3 is TGTGCCATCAGTGGACAGGGCAATCAGCCCCAGCATTTT.

A single count supports this clone. This sequence joins TRBV28 and TRBJ2-3; 10 bases agree with TRBD2. With V trimmed by 8 bases and J by 1 base, 12 bases remained unmatched. CDR3 length equals 17 residues. Germline CDR1 is MDHEN and CDR2 is SYDVKM. The CDR3: CASPPAGLAGGTDTQYF. CDR3 coding DNA: TGTGCCAGCCCCCCCGCCGGGCTAGCGGGGGGCACAGATACGCAGTATTTT.

This rearrangement joins TRBV15 to TRBJ1-1; 10 bases fit TRBD1. With V trimmed by 8 bases and J by 1 base, 4 bases remained unmatched. The CDR3 is 14 residues long. Germline V gene data show CDR1 as LNHNV and CDR2 as YYDKDF (reference sequence). CDR3 bases: TGTGCCACCTGCCGGGACAGGGGGAACACTGAAGCTTTCTTT. Protein sequence: CATCRDRGNTEAFF. Together with reference TRBV15 and TRBJ1-1, the CDR3 gives the full variable domain: DAMVIQNPRYQVTQFGKPVTLSCSQTLNHNVMYWYQQKSSQAPKLLFHYYDKDFNNEADTPDNFQSRRPNTSFCFLDIRSPGLGDTAMYLCATCRDRGNTEAFFGQGTRLTVV.

The chain uses TRBV15 and TRBJ1-2; D may be TRBD1 (5 bases). This CDR3 comprises 13 residues. Germline assignment: CDR1 LNHNV and CDR2 YYDKDF (reference sequence). The V gene lost 0 bases and the J gene lost 7 bases, with 9 bases spanning the gap. The CDR3 here is CATSRDRQGGYTF. The CDR3 DNA reads as TGTGCCACCAGCAGAGATCGGCAGGGTGGCTACACCTTC.